This passage covers 31 T cell receptor beta chains from one sample sequenced in a study of cytomegalovirus exposure and HLA in healthy donors. The PCR contained 60 Vbeta and 13 Jbeta primers. Here immunoSEQ multiplex PCR was the method, and the copy in TCRdb shows in-frame clones only, minus some. The table lists around 110,000 clones, around 66% of them singletons. Material: PBMCs. All receptors come from a woman aged 40 to 55 in good health and CMV-seropositive.

A single count supports this clone. The V and J genes are TRBV11-2 and TRBJ2-2; D possibly corresponds to TRBD2 (5 bases). V was shortened by 1 base and J by 1 base, with 10 bases between the two germline ends. Germline CDR1 reads SGHAT; CDR2 reads FQNNGV. The CDR3 length is 16 residues. The CDR3 loop is CASSLVGGLNTGELFF. Written as DNA, the CDR3 is TGTGCCAGCAGCTTAGTTGGAGGACTGAACACCGGGGAGCTGTTTTTT. Full variable domain (outside the CDR3, taken from reference TRBV11-2 and TRBJ2-2): EAGVAQSPRYKIIEKRQSVAFWCNPISGHATLYWYQQILGQGPKLLIQFQNNGVVDDSQLPKDRFSAERLKGVDSTLKIQPAKLEDSAVYLCASSLVGGLNTGELFFGEGSRLTVL.

This rearrangement joins TRBV7-6 to TRBJ2-1, with TRBD2 identical over 8 bases. The germline gives CDR1 SGHVS, CDR2 FNYEAQ. V lost 1 base and J lost 6; bases outside the gene matches: 5. This CDR3 region has 15 residues. CDR3 sequence: CASSLDRGGLNEQFF. The DNA of the CDR3 is TGTGCCAGCAGCTTAGACCGGGGGGGCCTCAATGAGCAGTTCTTC.

The chain recombines TRBV11-3 with TRBJ2-2; 7 positions match TRBD2. Germline values: CDR1 SGHNT, CDR2 YENEEA. Losses at the gene ends were 9 bases for V and 1 base for J; bases not matched to a gene: 5. The CDR3 sequence is 14 residues long. The CDR3: CASALAGNTGELFF. CDR3 sequence (DNA): TGTGCCAGTGCTTTAGCGGGGAACACCGGGGAGCTGTTTTTT.

J is TRBJ2-2 and V is TRBV11-3, with TRBD2 matching 7 bases. The V and J ends lost 2 bases and 3 bases, in that order; junction bases with no gene match: 6. Germline CDR1 reads SGHNT; CDR2 reads YENEEA. The CDR3 sequence is 16 residues long. CDR3 nucleotides: TGTGCCAGCAGCTTAATAAGCGGGAAATACACCGGGGAGCTGTTTTTT. Translation gives CASSLISGKYTGELFF.

This clone has just a few counts. This CDR3 is CASSSTGGEQFF. In DNA form, the CDR3 reads TGCGCCAGCAGTAGTACAGGGGGTGAGCAGTTCTTC. The chain employs TRBV10-1 and TRBJ2-1, with TRBD1 matching over 8 bases. CDR3 length: 12 amino acids. Germline loops: CDR1 WNHNN, CDR2 SYGVQD (reference sequence). V lost 5 bases and J lost 9; bases outside the gene matches: 3.

The rearrangement uses TRBV7-2 and TRBJ1-2; D not resolved. V gave up 5 bases and J gave up 4 bases, with 14 bases separating them. The CDR3 length is 14 residues. Germline CDR1 is SGHTA and CDR2 is FQGNSA. The DNA of the CDR3 is TGTGCCAGCAGCCCAGGCGCAGGTATCTATGGCTACACCTTC. This codes for CASSPGAGIYGYTF.

This chain links TRBV6-4 with TRBJ2-1; TRBD2 agrees at 7 bases. Germline lookup yields CDR1 MRHNA and CDR2 SNTAGT. CDR3 length: 16 residues. V lost 2 bases and J lost 3; bases outside the gene matches: 7. The DNA of the CDR3 is TGTGCCAGCAGTGACAGGACTAGTGGGGACTACAATGAGCAGTTCTTC. As protein: CASSDRTSGDYNEQFF.

The chain joins TRBV14 to TRBJ2-3, with 11 nucleotides matching TRBD2. Germline CDR1 is SGHDN and CDR2 is FVKESK. The CDR3 covers 17 residues. The trim removed 3 bases at V and 5 bases at J, leaving 10 bases unmatched. The DNA for the CDR3 is TGTGCCAGCAGCCAGGGTGTTAGCGGGAGGGCGGAAGATACGCAGTATTTT. As protein: CASSQGVSGRAEDTQYF.

A note on this clone: This sample also contains other DNA sequences that code for the same CDR3. CDR3 DNA sequence: TGTGCCAGCAGTGGACAGGGTTACACTGAAGCTTTCTTT. Translating it yields CASSGQGYTEAFF. V is TRBV6-1 and J is TRBJ1-1; TRBD1 matches 7 bases. The CDR3 covers 13 residues. Germline CDR1 is MNHNS and CDR2 is SASEGT. V gave up 4 bases and J gave up 3 bases; unmatched junction bases: 2.

The chain's CDR3 is CASSLEGGREKLFF. The CDR3 DNA reads as TGTGCCAGCAGTTTGGAGGGCGGACGCGAAAAACTGTTTTTT. This rearrangement joins TRBV2 to TRBJ1-4; D is ambiguous. Trimming pared 5 bases from V and 8 bases from J, leaving 15 bases between. The CDR3 consists of 14 residues. Germline assignment: CDR1 SNHLY and CDR2 FYNNEI.

The chain has TRBV27 and TRBJ2-7, with 12 bases matching TRBD2. After removal of 4 bases from V and 3 bases from J, the junction contained 13 bases not matched to a gene. Germline V gives CDR1 MNHEY, CDR2 SMNVEV (reference sequence). This CDR3 comprises 18 residues. The CDR3 DNA is TGTGCCAGCAGTTGGGCCGGGACTAGCGGGCTTGGGGTCTACGAGCAGTACTTC. This gives the protein CASSWAGTSGLGVYEQYF.

V usage is TRBV28 and J usage is TRBJ1-2, with D perhaps TRBD1 (6 bases). The CDR3 covers 14 residues. Trimming took 3 bases from V and 4 from J, leaving 12 bases between them. Germline loops: CDR1 MDHEN, CDR2 SYDVKM. The CDR3 protein is CASSLPGHTYGYTF. In DNA form, the CDR3 reads TGTGCCAGCAGTTTGCCGGGACATACCTATGGCTACACCTTC.

This chain links TRBV5-1 with TRBJ2-2; the D gene is possibly TRBD2 (6 bases). The CDR3 spans 17 residues. Germline-derived CDR1 and CDR2 are SGHRS and YFSETQ. Trimming removed 1 base from V and 1 base from J, with 14 bases in between. The CDR3 DNA follows: TGCGCCAGCAGCTTGAGGTGGGACTCAGAGAACACCGGGGAGCTGTTTTTT. Translation gives CASSLRWDSENTGELFF.

About this clone: Other DNA sequences in the sample encode the same CDR3. The V call is TRBV28, the J call TRBJ2-5; D may be TRBD1 (5 bases). The CDR3 totals 12 residues. The V end lost 7 bases, the J end lost 2 bases, and 8 bases lay between the germline ends. Per germline, CDR1 MDHEN and CDR2 SYDVKM. CDR3 protein: CASTDRQETQYF. The CDR3 region has the DNA TGTGCCAGCACCGACAGACAAGAGACCCAGTACTTC.

The J gene is TRBJ1-2, the V gene TRBV6-1; TRBD1 agrees at 8 bases. The V gene's germline CDR1 is MNHNS and CDR2 SASEGT. V shed 3 bases, J shed 0 bases, and the junction held 0 bases outside the gene matches. The length of the CDR3 is 14 residues. The CDR3 region has the DNA TGTGCCAGCAGTGAGGGACAGGCTAACTATGGCTACACCTTC. This encodes CASSEGQANYGYTF.

This clone is a singleton in its sample. The rearrangement joins TRBV29-1 to TRBJ1-1, with TRBD1 matching 8 bases. Per germline, CDR1 SQVTM and CDR2 ANQGSEA. The CDR3 runs 15 residues. The junction had 8 bases not matched to a gene; V was cut back by 4 bases and J by 1 base. This CDR3 reads CSVGGQGITNTEAFF. Written as DNA, the CDR3 is TGCAGCGTTGGAGGACAGGGTATTACGAACACTGAAGCTTTCTTT.

The chain couples TRBV4-2 to TRBJ2-3; 7 bases are a match to TRBD1. The V and J ends lost 4 bases and 0 bases, in that order; junction bases with no gene match: 7. CDR1 is LGHNA, CDR2 YNFKEQ, per germline. The CDR3 has 16 amino acids. In DNA form, the CDR3 reads TGTGCCAGCAGCCCCGAGGGGGCGAAAAGCACAGATACGCAGTATTTT. It codes for CASSPEGAKSTDTQYF.

This rearrangement joins TRBV28 to TRBJ2-7, with 9 bases that match TRBD1. The V gene end was trimmed by 4 bases and the J gene end by 3 bases; junction bases not matched to a gene: 7. CDR1 and CDR2 (germline): MDHEN, SYDVKM. The CDR3 contains 15 residues. CDR3 region: CASSSSGTGFYEQYF. CDR3 bases: TGTGCCAGCAGTTCCTCCGGGACAGGGTTCTACGAGCAGTACTTC. The full variable domain, with the rest looked up from reference TRBV28 and TRBJ2-7, is DVKVTQSSRYLVKRTGEKVFLECVQDMDHENMFWYRQDPGLGLRLIYFSYDVKMKEKGDIPEGYSVSREKKERFSLILESASTNQTSMYLCASSSSGTGFYEQYFGPGTRLTVT.

The table lists this clone with a few counts. The chain joins TRBV6-5 to TRBJ2-2; D is uncertain. V was pared by 1 base and J by 3 bases, with 3 bases between. Germline values: CDR1 MNHEY, CDR2 SVGAGI. The CDR3 loop spans 13 amino acids. CDR3 loop: CASSYFYTGELFF. CDR3 nucleotides: TGTGCCAGCAGTTACTTCTACACCGGGGAGCTGTTTTTT.

The chain recombines TRBV28 with TRBJ2-7; TRBD1 is a possible D gene (6 bases). This CDR3 spans 16 amino acids. The germline V and J ends were trimmed by 3 bases and 2 bases, with 17 bases remaining between them. Germline-derived CDR1 and CDR2 are MDHEN and SYDVKM. The CDR3 DNA follows: TGTGCCAGCAGTTTTGATCCCAGGGGAGCTACCTACGAGCAGTACTTC. Its protein is CASSFDPRGATYEQYF. Full variable domain (remainder filled in from reference TRBV28 and TRBJ2-7): DVKVTQSSRYLVKRTGEKVFLECVQDMDHENMFWYRQDPGLGLRLIYFSYDVKMKEKGDIPEGYSVSREKKERFSLILESASTNQTSMYLCASSFDPRGATYEQYFGPGTRLTVT.

This clone was counted a single time. This chain uses TRBV5-1 with TRBJ2-7, with TRBD2 matching 7 bases. The ends lost 0 bases at V and 6 bases at J; junction bases unmatched: 6. This CDR3 has 14 amino acids. Germline CDR1 reads SGHRS; CDR2 reads YFSETQ. The CDR3 DNA sequence: TGCGCCAGCAGCTTGGAGGGAGGGCGGCGCGAGCAGTACTTC. Translation gives CASSLEGGRREQYF.

The CDR3 DNA reads as TGTGCCAGCAGTGACTACGGAGCAACTAATGAAAAACTGTTTTTT. Encoded protein: CASSDYGATNEKLFF. The chain employs TRBV6-1 and TRBJ1-4, with D unresolved. This CDR3 has 15 amino acids. Germline CDR1 reads MNHNS; CDR2 reads SASEGT. Deletions cut 3 bases from V and 0 bases from J, with 8 bases between.

The V call is TRBV30, the J call TRBJ2-5; 8 bases are a match to TRBD2. Germline values: CDR1 GTSNPN, CDR2 SVGIG (reference sequence). V gave up 8 bases and J gave up 2 bases; unmatched junction bases: 13. This CDR3 is 15 amino acids long. CDR3 nucleotide sequence: TGTGCCAGGGTCGGGGGGGCGGGGGGACAAGAGACCCAGTACTTC. It codes for CARVGGAGGQETQYF.

This clone was seen a handful of times. V and J are TRBV5-1 and TRBJ2-3, with D perhaps TRBD2 (6 bases). The CDR3 has 16 residues. Trimming shortened V by 0 bases and J by 0 bases, and 11 bases separated the two germline ends. Germline lookup yields CDR1 SGHRS and CDR2 YFSETQ. CDR3 protein: CASSLGGSGSTDTQYF. As DNA, the CDR3 is TGCGCCAGCAGCTTGGGTGGTAGCGGAAGCACAGATACGCAGTATTTT. The whole variable domain, filled in from reference TRBV5-1 and TRBJ2-3, reads KAGVTQTPRYLIKTRGQQVTLSCSPISGHRSVSWYQQTPGQGLQFLFEYFSETQRNKGNFPGRFSGRQFSNSRSEMNVSTLELGDSALYLCASSLGGSGSTDTQYFGPGTRLTVL.

The chain links TRBV7-9 to TRBJ1-5; the D gene is possibly TRBD1 (5 bases). There are 13 residues in the CDR3. Germline V lookup: CDR1 SEHNR, CDR2 FQNEAQ (reference sequence). The germline V and J ends were trimmed by 1 base and 16 bases, with 17 bases remaining between them. CDR3 nucleotide sequence: TGTGCCAGCAGCTTAGAGGGGCCAGGTCGTCTACATTTT. Protein product: CASSLEGPGRLHF.

The rearrangement uses TRBV6-6 and TRBJ2-7, with D hard to call. The CDR3 has 13 residues. The germline V and J ends were trimmed by 4 bases and 7 bases, with 14 bases remaining between them. The V gene's germline CDR1 is MNHNY and CDR2 SVGAGI (reference sequence). The DNA of the CDR3 is TGTGCCAGCAGTTTTACACCAGCGAGGGAGCAGTACTTC. Translating it yields CASSFTPAREQYF.

The chain's CDR3 is CASSLGEGHTEAFF. The CDR3 bases are TGTGCCAGCAGCCTAGGGGAAGGGCACACTGAAGCTTTCTTT. This chain links TRBV28 with TRBJ1-1, with D tentatively TRBD1 (5 bases). The V end lost 6 bases, the J end lost 3 bases, and 14 bases lay between the germline ends. The CDR3 is 14 amino acids. Germline V gives CDR1 MDHEN, CDR2 SYDVKM.

This clone has only one observation. The rearrangement uses TRBV7-2 and TRBJ1-1; 9 bases are a match to TRBD1. Looked up from germline, CDR1 is SGHTA and CDR2 is FQGNSA. There are 13 residues in the CDR3. V trimming: 5 bases; J trimming: 8 bases; junction bases outside the gene matches: 6. The CDR3 region is CASSPTGGWEAFF. The CDR3 DNA follows: TGTGCCAGCAGCCCCACAGGGGGCTGGGAAGCTTTCTTT.

The chain joins TRBV27 to TRBJ1-1, with D possibly being TRBD1 (6 bases). V was pared by 6 bases and J by 0 bases, with 11 bases between. Germline CDR1 MNHEY, CDR2 SMNVEV (reference sequence). The CDR3 is made up of 14 amino acids. In nucleotides, the CDR3 is TGTGCCAGCAGCAGAAAGGGGGTGAACACTGAAGCTTTCTTT. Translated, it gives CASSRKGVNTEAFF.

This clone was seen a few times. The V and J genes are TRBV6-5 and TRBJ1-5; no definite D call. The germline gives CDR1 MNHEY, CDR2 SVGAGI. The CDR3 covers 12 residues. The V gene lost 6 bases and the J gene lost 9 bases, with 12 bases spanning the gap. The CDR3 bases are TGTGCCAGCAGCGTATACGAGGGGCCCCAGCATTTT. Protein sequence: CASSVYEGPQHF.

This clone came up once. This rearrangement joins TRBV6-6 to TRBJ1-1; the match to TRBD1 covers 9 bases. The germline V gene encodes CDR1 MNHNY and CDR2 SVGAGI (reference sequence). The CDR3 totals 13 residues. V gave up 6 bases and J gave up 6 bases; unmatched junction bases: 5. The CDR3 sequence: CASRDRGRAEAFF. The CDR3 coding sequence is TGTGCCAGCAGAGACAGGGGGAGGGCTGAAGCTTTCTTT.